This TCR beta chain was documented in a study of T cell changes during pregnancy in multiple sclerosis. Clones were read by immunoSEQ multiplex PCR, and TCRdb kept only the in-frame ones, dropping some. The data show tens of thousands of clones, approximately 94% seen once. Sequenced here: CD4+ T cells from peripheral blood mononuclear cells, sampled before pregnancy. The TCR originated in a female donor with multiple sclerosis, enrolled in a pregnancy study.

CDR3 region: CAVRTGVGWGTDTQYF. CDR3 coding DNA: TGTGCCGTCCGGACAGGGGTTGGGTGGGGTACAGATACGCAGTATTTT. The gene calls are TRBV10-3 and TRBJ2-3, with 9 bases lining up with TRBD1. CDR1 is ENHRY, CDR2 SYGVKD, per germline. The CDR3 sequence is 16 residues long. V lost 11 bases to trimming and J lost 3 bases; unmatched junction nucleotides: 15.